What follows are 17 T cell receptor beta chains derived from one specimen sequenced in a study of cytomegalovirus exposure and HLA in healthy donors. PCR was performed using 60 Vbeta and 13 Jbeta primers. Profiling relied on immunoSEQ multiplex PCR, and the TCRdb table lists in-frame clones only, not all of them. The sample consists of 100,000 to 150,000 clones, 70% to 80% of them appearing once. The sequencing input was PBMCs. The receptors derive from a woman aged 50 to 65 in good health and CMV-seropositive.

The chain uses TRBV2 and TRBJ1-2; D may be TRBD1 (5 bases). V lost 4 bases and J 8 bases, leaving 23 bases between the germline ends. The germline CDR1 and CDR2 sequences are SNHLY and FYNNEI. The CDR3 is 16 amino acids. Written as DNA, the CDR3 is TGTGCCAGCAGTGGTTGGGAGGGGACCTCGTTGTGGGGCTACACCTTC. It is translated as CASSGWEGTSLWGYTF.

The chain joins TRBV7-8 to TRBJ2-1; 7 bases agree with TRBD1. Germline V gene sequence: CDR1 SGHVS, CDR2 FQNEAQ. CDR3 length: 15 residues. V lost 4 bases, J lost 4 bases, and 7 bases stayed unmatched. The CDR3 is CASSSRDSAYNEQFF. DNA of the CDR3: TGTGCCAGCAGCTCTAGGGACAGCGCTTACAATGAGCAGTTCTTC.

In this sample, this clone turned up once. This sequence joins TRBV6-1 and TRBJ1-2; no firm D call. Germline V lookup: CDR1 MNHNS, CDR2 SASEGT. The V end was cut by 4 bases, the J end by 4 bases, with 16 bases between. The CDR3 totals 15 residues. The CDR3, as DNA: TGTGCCAGCAGTGCCCAACGGGAAGCGACCTATGGCTACACCTTC. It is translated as CASSAQREATYGYTF.

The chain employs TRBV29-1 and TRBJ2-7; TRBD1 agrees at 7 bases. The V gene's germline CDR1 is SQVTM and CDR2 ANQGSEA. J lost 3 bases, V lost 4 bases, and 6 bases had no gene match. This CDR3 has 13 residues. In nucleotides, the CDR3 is TGCAGCGTTGTGGCCCGACAGGGCTACGAGCAGTACTTC. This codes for CSVVARQGYEQYF.

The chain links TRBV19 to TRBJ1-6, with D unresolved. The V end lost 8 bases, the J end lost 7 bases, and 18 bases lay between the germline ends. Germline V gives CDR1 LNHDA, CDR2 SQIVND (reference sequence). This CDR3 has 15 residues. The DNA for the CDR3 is TGTGCCAGTCACGGGGAGAACCTGCTAAATTCACCCCTCCACTTT. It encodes CASHGENLLNSPLHF.

This CDR3 reads CASSTPRQYQPQHF. The CDR3 DNA sequence: TGTGCCAGTAGTACACCTCGACAGTATCAGCCCCAGCATTTT. The chain has TRBV19 and TRBJ1-5; TRBD1 might be the D (5 bases). The V gene lost 4 bases and the J gene lost 5 bases, with 12 bases spanning the gap. CDR3 length: 14 residues. In germline, CDR1 is LNHDA, CDR2 SQIVND (reference sequence).

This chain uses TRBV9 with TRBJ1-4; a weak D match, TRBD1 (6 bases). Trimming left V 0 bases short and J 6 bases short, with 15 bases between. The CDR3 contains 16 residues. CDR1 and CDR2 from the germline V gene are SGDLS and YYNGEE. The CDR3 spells CASSVGGTGGDEKLFF. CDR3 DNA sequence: TGTGCCAGCAGCGTAGGGGGTACGGGGGGCGATGAAAAACTGTTTTTT. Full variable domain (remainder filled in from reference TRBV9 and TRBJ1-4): DSGVTQTPKHLITATGQRVTLRCSPRSGDLSVYWYQQSLDQGLQFLIQYYNGEERAKGNILERFSAQQFPDLHSELNLSSLELGDSALYFCASSVGGTGGDEKLFFGSGTQLSVL.

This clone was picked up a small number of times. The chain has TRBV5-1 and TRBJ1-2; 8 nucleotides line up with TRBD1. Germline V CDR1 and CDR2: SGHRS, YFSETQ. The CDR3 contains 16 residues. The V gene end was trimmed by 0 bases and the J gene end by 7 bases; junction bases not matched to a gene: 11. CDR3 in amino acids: CASSLEQGAFGGGYTF. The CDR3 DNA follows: TGCGCCAGCAGCTTGGAGCAGGGGGCGTTCGGAGGTGGCTACACCTTC. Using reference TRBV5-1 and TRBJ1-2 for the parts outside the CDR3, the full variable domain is KAGVTQTPRYLIKTRGQQVTLSCSPISGHRSVSWYQQTPGQGLQFLFEYFSETQRNKGNFPGRFSGRQFSNSRSEMNVSTLELGDSALYLCASSLEQGAFGGGYTFGSGTRLTVV.

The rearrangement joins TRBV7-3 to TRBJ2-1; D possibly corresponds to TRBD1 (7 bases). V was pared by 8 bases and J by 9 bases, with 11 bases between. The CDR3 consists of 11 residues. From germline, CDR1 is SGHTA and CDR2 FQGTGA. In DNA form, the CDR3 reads TGTGCCAGCTCCCAGGGGGGTGAGCAGTTCTTC. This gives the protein CASSQGGEQFF.

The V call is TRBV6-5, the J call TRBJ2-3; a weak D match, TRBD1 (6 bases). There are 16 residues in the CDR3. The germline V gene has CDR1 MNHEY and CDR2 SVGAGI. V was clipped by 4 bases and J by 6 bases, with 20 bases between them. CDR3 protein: CASSSQGSLQGDTQYF. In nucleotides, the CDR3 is TGTGCCAGCAGTTCCCAGGGGAGCCTACAAGGGGATACGCAGTATTTT.

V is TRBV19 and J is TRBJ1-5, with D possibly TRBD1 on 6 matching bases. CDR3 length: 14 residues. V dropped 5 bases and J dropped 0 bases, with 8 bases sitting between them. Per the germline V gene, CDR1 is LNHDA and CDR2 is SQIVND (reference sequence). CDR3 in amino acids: CASSGQYSNQPQHF. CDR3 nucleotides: TGTGCCAGTAGTGGACAGTATAGCAATCAGCCCCAGCATTTT. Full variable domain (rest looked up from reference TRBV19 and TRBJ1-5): DGGITQSPKYLFRKEGQNVTLSCEQNLNHDAMYWYRQDPGQGLRLIYYSQIVNDFQKGDIAEGYSVSREKKESFPLTVTSAQKNPTAFYLCASSGQYSNQPQHFGDGTRLSIL.

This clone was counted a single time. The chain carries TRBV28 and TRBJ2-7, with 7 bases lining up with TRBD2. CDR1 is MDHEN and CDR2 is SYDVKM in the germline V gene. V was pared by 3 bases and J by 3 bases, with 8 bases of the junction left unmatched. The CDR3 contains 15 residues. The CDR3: CASSLAVAGHYEQYF. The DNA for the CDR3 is TGTGCCAGCAGTTTGGCGGTAGCGGGCCACTACGAGCAGTACTTC.

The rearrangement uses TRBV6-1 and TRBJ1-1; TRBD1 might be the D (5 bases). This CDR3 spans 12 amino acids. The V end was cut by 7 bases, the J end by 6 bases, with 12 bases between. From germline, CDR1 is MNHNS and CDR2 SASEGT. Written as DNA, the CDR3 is TGTGCCAGCAACACGTGGGGGGCTGAAGCTTTCTTT. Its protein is CASNTWGAEAFF.

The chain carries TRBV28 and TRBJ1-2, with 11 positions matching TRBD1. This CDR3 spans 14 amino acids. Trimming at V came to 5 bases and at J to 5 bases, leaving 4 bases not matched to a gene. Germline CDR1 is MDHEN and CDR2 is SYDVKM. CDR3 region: CASSLGTGGYGYTF. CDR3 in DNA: TGTGCCAGCAGTCTGGGGACAGGGGGGTATGGCTACACCTTC.

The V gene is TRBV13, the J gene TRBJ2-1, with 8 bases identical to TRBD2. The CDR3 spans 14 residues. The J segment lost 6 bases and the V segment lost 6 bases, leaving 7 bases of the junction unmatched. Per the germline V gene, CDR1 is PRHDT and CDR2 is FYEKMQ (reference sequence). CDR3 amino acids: CASRKLADFNEQFF. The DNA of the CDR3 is TGTGCCAGCAGAAAACTAGCGGACTTCAATGAGCAGTTCTTC.

CDR3 sequence (DNA): TGTGCCAGCAGTGAGACTAGCGACTCCTACAATGAGCAGTTCTTC. This sequence encodes CASSETSDSYNEQFF. The chain uses TRBV2 and TRBJ2-1; 8 bases fit TRBD2. Unmatched junction bases numbered 1, after V lost 3 bases and J lost 0 bases. The CDR3 length is 15 residues. From germline, CDR1 is SNHLY and CDR2 FYNNEI.

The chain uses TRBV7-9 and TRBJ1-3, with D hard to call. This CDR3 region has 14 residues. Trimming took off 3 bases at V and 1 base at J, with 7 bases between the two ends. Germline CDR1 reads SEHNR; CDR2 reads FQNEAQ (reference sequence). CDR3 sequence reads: CASSLGVSGNTIYF. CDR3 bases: TGTGCCAGCAGCTTGGGAGTTTCTGGAAACACCATATATTTT. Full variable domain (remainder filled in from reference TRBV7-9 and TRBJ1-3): DTGVSQNPRHKITKRGQNVTFRCDPISEHNRLYWYRQTLGQGPEFLTYFQNEAQLEKSRLLSDRFSAERPKGSFSTLEIQRTEQGDSAMYLCASSLGVSGNTIYFGEGSWLTVV.